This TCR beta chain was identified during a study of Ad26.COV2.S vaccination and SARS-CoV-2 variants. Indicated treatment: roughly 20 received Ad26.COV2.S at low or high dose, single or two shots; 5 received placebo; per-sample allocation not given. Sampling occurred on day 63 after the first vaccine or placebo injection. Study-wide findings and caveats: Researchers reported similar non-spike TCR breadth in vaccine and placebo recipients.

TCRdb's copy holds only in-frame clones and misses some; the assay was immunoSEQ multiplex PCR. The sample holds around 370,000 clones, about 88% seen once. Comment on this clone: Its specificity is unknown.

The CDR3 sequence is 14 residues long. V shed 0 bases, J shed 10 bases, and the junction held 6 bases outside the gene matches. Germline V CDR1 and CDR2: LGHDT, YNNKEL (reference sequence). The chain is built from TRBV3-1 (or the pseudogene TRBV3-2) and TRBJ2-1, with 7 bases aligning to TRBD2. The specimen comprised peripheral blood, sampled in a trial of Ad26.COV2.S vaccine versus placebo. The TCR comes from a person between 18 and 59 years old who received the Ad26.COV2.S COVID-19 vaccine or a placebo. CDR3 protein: CASSQDSGGREQFF. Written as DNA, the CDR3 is TGTGCCAGCAGCCAAGATTCGGGCGGGAGAGAGCAGTTCTTC.